The following is a T cell receptor beta chain sequence with its context. Recruited during active infection, patients (from Seattle) were subsequently followed longitudinally. Per the original data handling: Cell counts per sample came from amplifying reference gene primers. Assay: immunoSEQ multiplex PCR; the TCRdb copy retains only in-frame clones and omits some. That table is the source of V, J and clone size, and D and trimming were worked out from the DNA. This table holds roughly 70,000 clones, about nine tenths found once. These data come from a study of blood T cell repertoires in COVID-19. About the study: Sites in the United States, Italy and Spain provided acute and convalescent COVID-19 samples. Nucleic acid was either cDNA or gDNA, and it came from T cells, B-cell-depleted T cells, or PBMCs.

V trimming: 5 bases; J trimming: 3 bases; junction bases outside the gene matches: 8. Per the germline V gene, CDR1 is MNHEY and CDR2 is SVGEGT. The CDR3 extends over 16 amino acids. This chain uses TRBV6-2 or TRBV6-3 with TRBJ1-5, with 9 bases matching TRBD1. This TCR came from a man aged 50-60 years with COVID-19, enrolled during active disease. Source material: peripheral blood. The CDR3 region is CASSRGRQGVNQPQHF. For the CDR3, the DNA is TGTGCCAGCAGTCGAGGAAGACAGGGGGTCAATCAGCCCCAGCATTTT.